The 17 T cell receptor beta chains below all came from one sample that was sequenced in a study of blood T cell repertoires in COVID-19. Data came from immunoSEQ multiplex PCR; TCRdb stores just in-frame clones and leaves some out. In the table there are tens of thousands of clones, roughly 76% of which are singletons. Sequences were obtained from peripheral blood. The receptors were gathered from an older man with COVID-19, enrolled during active disease.

This chain joins TRBV12-5 and TRBJ2-2; 10 nucleotides agree with TRBD1. The CDR3 sequence is 16 residues long. The V and J ends lost 6 bases and 3 bases, in that order; junction bases with no gene match: 7. Germline V gene lookup returns CDR1 LGHNT and CDR2 FRNRAP. This CDR3 is CASGATGGLDTGELFF. CDR3 nucleotide sequence: TGTGCTAGTGGCGCGACAGGGGGCTTGGACACCGGGGAGCTGTTTTTT.

The rearrangement links TRBV7-2 to TRBJ1-1; TRBD1 matches 8 bases. CDR1 is SGHTA, CDR2 FQGNSA, per germline. Unmatched junction bases numbered 9, after V lost 3 bases and J lost 6 bases. The CDR3 has 15 amino acids. The CDR3 loop is CASSFIGTGQPEAFF. The DNA of the CDR3 is TGTGCCAGCAGCTTCATTGGGACAGGACAACCTGAAGCTTTCTTT.

The chain couples TRBV7-3 to TRBJ2-2, with 11 bases that match TRBD2. Germline loops: CDR1 SGHTA, CDR2 FQGTGA. The junction had 9 bases not matched to a gene; V was cut back by 1 base and J by 5 bases. The CDR3 is 18 residues long. In DNA, the CDR3 is TGTGCCAGCAGCTTAAGACCCCTAGCGGGAGGAAGTACCGGGGAGCTGTTTTTT. This sequence encodes CASSLRPLAGGSTGELFF.

The CDR3 DNA reads as TGTGCCAGCAGCCTTCGGACAGGGGATGAAAAACTGTTTTTT. Its protein product is CASSLRTGDEKLFF. The V call is TRBV3-1 (or the pseudogene TRBV3-2), the J call TRBJ1-4, with 9 bases aligning to TRBD1. Germline CDR1 is LGHDT and CDR2 is YNNKEL (reference sequence). This CDR3 region has 14 residues. The ends lost 4 bases at V and 6 bases at J; junction bases unmatched: 3.

A few counts support this clone. The V call is TRBV3-1 (or the pseudogene TRBV3-2), the J call TRBJ2-7; 9 bases agree with TRBD1. After removal of 0 bases from V and 6 bases from J, the junction contained 15 bases not matched to a gene. The CDR3 covers 18 residues. Germline CDR1 and CDR2: LGHDT and YNNKEL (reference sequence). CDR3 nucleotides: TGTGCCAGCAGCCAAGATGCGCGGGACAGGGCAGCGATTAGCGAGCAGTACTTC. Translation gives CASSQDARDRAAISEQYF.

This clone was recorded a few times. V and J are TRBV2 and TRBJ2-1; 10 positions match TRBD2. CDR3 length: 14 amino acids. CDR1 is SNHLY and CDR2 is FYNNEI in the germline V gene. V lost 8 bases and J lost 4; bases outside the gene matches: 5. As DNA, the CDR3 is TGTGCCAGCGTAGGGACTAGCGCGTACAATGAGCAGTTCTTC. Translation: CASVGTSAYNEQFF.

V gene TRBV21-1 combines with J gene TRBJ1-5; the D segment call TRBD1 is taken from the table without a DNA check. TRBV21-1 is deemed a pseudogene. CDR3 size: 13 residues. CDR3 DNA sequence: TGTGCCAGCAGCAAAGTCGACAGCCAGCCCCAGCATTTT. Residues: CASSKVDSQPQHF.

The rearrangement links TRBV19 to TRBJ2-1; tentative D call: TRBD2 (6 bases). V lost 7 bases and J 7 bases, leaving 14 bases between the germline ends. This CDR3 has 13 amino acids. Germline V gene lookup returns CDR1 LNHDA and CDR2 SQIVND (reference sequence). The CDR3 DNA reads TGTGCCAGTATGGGGGAGGAGGGTAATGAGCAGTTCTTC. Translating it yields CASMGEEGNEQFF.

The CDR3 region is CASSPTGDEAFF. The CDR3 DNA is TGTGCCAGCTCACCAACGGGGGATGAAGCTTTCTTT. This chain links TRBV18 with TRBJ1-1; D is possibly TRBD1 (5 bases). V was shortened by 2 bases and J by 7 bases, with 8 bases between the two germline ends. The CDR3 contains 12 residues. The V gene's germline CDR1 is KGHSH and CDR2 LQKENI.

The chain uses TRBV6-5 and TRBJ2-3; no clear D. Germline CDR1 MNHEY, CDR2 SVGAGI. V was trimmed by 3 bases and J by 5 bases, leaving 6 bases between them. The CDR3 totals 12 residues. The CDR3 region is CASSYGLDTQYF. Written as DNA, the CDR3 is TGTGCCAGCAGTTATGGGCTAGATACGCAGTATTTT.

The chain joins TRBV5-1 to TRBJ2-1, with 8 positions matching TRBD1. CDR1 is SGHRS and CDR2 is YFSETQ in the germline V gene. After removal of 4 bases from V and 8 bases from J, the junction contained 2 bases not matched to a gene. CDR3 length equals 12 residues. CDR3 sequence reads: CASSQGAYEQFF. DNA for the CDR3: TGCGCCAGCAGCCAGGGGGCATATGAGCAGTTCTTC.

The CDR3 spells CASSFPGDSRAKNIQYF. The CDR3, as DNA: TGTGCCAGCAGCTTTCCTGGGGACTCGAGGGCCAAAAACATTCAGTACTTC. This rearrangement joins TRBV7-9 to TRBJ2-4, with a tentative D call TRBD2 (6 bases). With 3 bases removed from V and 1 base from J, the gap between germline ends came to 16 bases. CDR1 is SEHNR, CDR2 FQNEAQ, per germline (reference sequence). CDR3 length equals 17 residues.

The chain has TRBV5-4 and TRBJ2-7; possibly TRBD1 for D (6 bases). Looked up from germline, CDR1 is SGHNT and CDR2 is YYREEE (reference sequence). The V end lost 3 bases, the J end lost 6 bases, and 19 bases lay between the germline ends. This CDR3 spans 15 amino acids. In DNA, the CDR3 is TGTGCCAGCAGCTCCCCCCCACAGGGAAATGGCGAGCAGTACTTC. It encodes CASSSPPQGNGEQYF.

The chain couples TRBV18 to TRBJ2-1; D gene ambiguous. The CDR3 is made up of 12 amino acids. V lost 6 bases and J lost 7, with 10 bases in between. Germline values: CDR1 KGHSH, CDR2 LQKENI. This CDR3 reads CASSPSQNEQFF. Here the CDR3 DNA reads TGTGCCAGCTCTCCTAGTCAGAATGAGCAGTTCTTC. Looking up the rest from reference TRBV18 and TRBJ2-1 gives the full variable domain: NAGVMQNPRHLVRRRGQEARLRCSPMKGHSHVYWYRQLPEEGLKFMVYLQKENIIDESGMPKERFSAEFPKEGPSILRIQQVVRGDSAAYFCASSPSQNEQFFGPGTRLTVL.

This chain uses TRBV27 with TRBJ1-6; perhaps TRBD1 as D (6 bases). Trimming removed 5 bases from V and 10 bases from J, with 12 bases in between. Germline CDR1 MNHEY, CDR2 SMNVEV (reference sequence). The CDR3 loop spans 13 amino acids. Written as DNA, the CDR3 is TGTGCCAGCAGTCAGGGGTTTGGATCACCCCTCCACTTT. It yields the protein CASSQGFGSPLHF.

CDR3 bases: TGTGCCTGGAAAAGCGGGAGGGCCGGGGACGAGCAGTACTTC. Its protein is CAWKSGRAGDEQYF. This chain links TRBV30 with TRBJ2-7; 10 bases are a match to TRBD2. Unmatched junction bases numbered 8, after V lost 4 bases and J lost 5 bases. The CDR3 has 14 amino acids. Germline V gene data show CDR1 as GTSNPN and CDR2 as SVGIG (reference sequence).

This clone showed up just a few times. The rearrangement links TRBV4-3 to TRBJ1-4, with TRBD1 matching 7 bases. CDR3 size: 16 residues. V dropped 3 bases and J dropped 10; count of bases not matched to a gene: 14. Germline CDR1 reads LGHNA; CDR2 reads YSLEER. The CDR3 DNA reads TGCGCCAGCAGCCAGGCAGACAGGGCGACCCGGATAAAACTGTTTTTT. It codes for CASSQADRATRIKLFF.